The 10 T cell receptor beta chains given below trace back to one sample, sequenced in a study of T-cell reconstitution after alpha-beta-depleted transplantation in children. As it was prepared, the TCRbeta library received unique molecular identifiers. TCRdb redid the calling of the PCR reads with MiXCR, one entry per CDR3 protein. The profile shows about 980,000 distinct CDR3 sequences, roughly 31% of them singletons. Material: PBMCs, mostly from graft donor cells, obtained 360 days after TCRalphabeta/CD19-depleted stem cell transplant. The receptors here all came from a boy younger than two who had a stem cell transplant for SCID, so the T cells may come from the graft donor.

This clonotype showed up just a few times. The chain employs TRBV6-1 and TRBJ2-5, with D tentatively TRBD1 (5 bases). The germline V gene encodes CDR1 MNHNS and CDR2 SASEGT. V lost 6 bases and J lost 5, with 13 bases in between. CDR3 size: 13 residues. The CDR3 loop reads CASRGQAGETQYF. The CDR3 DNA is TGTGCCAGCAGGGGGCAGGCCGGGGAGACCCAGTACTTC.

This sequence joins TRBV4-3 and TRBJ2-7; 11 bases are shared with TRBD1. The ends lost 2 bases at V and 0 bases at J; junction bases unmatched: 3. Germline assignment: CDR1 LGHNA and CDR2 YSLEER. The CDR3 extends over 16 amino acids. DNA of the CDR3: TGCGCCAGCAGCCAAAGGACAGGGGGCTCCTCCTACGAGCAGTACTTC. Residues: CASSQRTGGSSYEQYF.

This CDR3 is CASSYQSFPTQYF. The CDR3 DNA is TGTGCCAGCAGCTACCAATCTTTCCCCACGCAGTATTTT. The chain recombines TRBV3-1 with TRBJ2-3; D ambiguous. Germline V gene lookup returns CDR1 LGHDT and CDR2 YNNKEL (reference sequence). This CDR3 comprises 13 residues. Trimming removed 5 bases at V and 9 bases at J, with 15 bases between.

This clonotype has a handful of counts. This chain connects TRBV20-1 to TRBJ2-3; D unclear. V lost 6 bases to trimming and J lost 0 bases, with 7 bases between them. CDR3 length: 12 amino acids. Germline loops: CDR1 DFQATT, CDR2 SNEGSKA (reference sequence). The CDR3 DNA reads as TGCAGTGCCTACATTAGCACAGATACGCAGTATTTT. Translated: CSAYISTDTQYF.

The V gene is TRBV20-1, the J gene TRBJ1-3; D ambiguous. Germline assignment: CDR1 DFQATT and CDR2 SNEGSKA (reference sequence). This CDR3 has 15 amino acids. V lost 2 bases and J lost 0, with 11 bases in between. This CDR3 reads CSARPTVISGNTIYF. In DNA, the CDR3 is TGCAGTGCTAGACCTACAGTGATCTCTGGAAACACCATATATTTT.

The gene calls are TRBV6-1 and TRBJ1-5; D gene ambiguous. Trimming shortened V by 2 bases and J by 0 bases, and 8 bases separated the two germline ends. CDR3 length equals 15 residues. Germline V gene data show CDR1 as MNHNS and CDR2 as SASEGT. The CDR3 region has the DNA TGTGCCAGCAGTGAATTTGGGCATAGCAATCAGCCCCAGCATTTT. Its translation: CASSEFGHSNQPQHF.

Only a few counts were recorded for this clonotype. This chain joins TRBV27 and TRBJ1-1; no reliable D call. Germline CDR1 and CDR2: MNHEY and SMNVEV (reference sequence). This CDR3 has 13 residues. V was pared by 5 bases and J by 3 bases, with 10 bases between. As DNA, the CDR3 is TGTGCCAGCAGTCGCTGGGCGGACACTGAAGCTTTCTTT. This encodes CASSRWADTEAFF.

The genes are TRBV27 and TRBJ1-2; D gene ambiguous. The CDR3 has 14 residues. CDR1 is MNHEY, CDR2 SMNVEV, per germline (reference sequence). V was pared by 6 bases and J by 4 bases, with 15 bases between. The CDR3 region is CASSYGVPSYGYTF. The CDR3, as DNA: TGTGCCAGCAGCTATGGGGTCCCCAGCTATGGCTACACCTTC.

V usage is TRBV15 and J usage is TRBJ1-2; possibly TRBD1 for D (6 bases). The V and J ends lost 4 bases and 7 bases respectively, with 19 bases between them. The CDR3 loop spans 15 amino acids. Germline CDR1 reads LNHNV; CDR2 reads YYDKDF (reference sequence). CDR3 in DNA: TGTGCCACCAGCATGATGGGGGGCGGAGGGGCTGGCTACACCTTC. Translated: CATSMMGGGGAGYTF.

J is TRBJ1-5 and V is TRBV20-1, with TRBD1 as a possible D gene (5 bases). Germline V gives CDR1 DFQATT, CDR2 SNEGSKA (reference sequence). This CDR3 is 18 amino acids long. With 1 base removed from V and 5 bases from J, the gap between germline ends came to 24 bases. The CDR3 sequence: CSARVLSGSVNEDQPQHF. In DNA, the CDR3 is TGCAGTGCTAGAGTATTATCAGGGTCGGTGAACGAGGATCAGCCCCAGCATTTT.